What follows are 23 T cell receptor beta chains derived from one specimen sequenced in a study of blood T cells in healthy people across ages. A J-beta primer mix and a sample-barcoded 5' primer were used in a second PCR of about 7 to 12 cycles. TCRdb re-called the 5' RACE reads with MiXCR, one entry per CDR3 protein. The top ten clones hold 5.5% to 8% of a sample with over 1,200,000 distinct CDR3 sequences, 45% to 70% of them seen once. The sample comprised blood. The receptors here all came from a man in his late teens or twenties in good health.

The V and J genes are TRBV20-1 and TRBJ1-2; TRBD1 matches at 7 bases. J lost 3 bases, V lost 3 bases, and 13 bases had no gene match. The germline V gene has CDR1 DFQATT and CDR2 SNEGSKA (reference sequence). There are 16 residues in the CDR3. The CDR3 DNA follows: TGCAGTGCTAGCCGGGACAGATTCCAGACGGACTATGGCTACACCTTC. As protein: CSASRDRFQTDYGYTF.

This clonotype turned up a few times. This CDR3 reads CSASLTGGGPQHF. CDR3 nucleotide sequence: TGCAGTGCTAGCCTGACAGGCGGAGGACCCCAGCATTTT. The chain has TRBV20-1 and TRBJ1-5, with D perhaps TRBD1 (6 bases). This CDR3 has 13 amino acids. V dropped 3 bases and J dropped 10 bases, with 16 bases sitting between them. CDR1 DFQATT and CDR2 SNEGSKA come from the germline V gene (reference sequence).

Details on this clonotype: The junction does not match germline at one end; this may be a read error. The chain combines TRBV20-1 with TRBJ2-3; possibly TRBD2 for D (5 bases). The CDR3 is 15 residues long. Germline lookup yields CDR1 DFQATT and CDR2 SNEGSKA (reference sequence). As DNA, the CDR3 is TGCAGTACTAGAGATTCCAGCGGAACCACAGATACGCAGTATTTT. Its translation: CSTRDSSGTTDTQYF.

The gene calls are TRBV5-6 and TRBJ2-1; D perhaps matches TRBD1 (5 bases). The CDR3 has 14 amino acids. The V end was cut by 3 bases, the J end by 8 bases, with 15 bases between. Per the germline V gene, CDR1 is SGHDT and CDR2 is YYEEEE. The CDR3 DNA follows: TGTGCCAGCAGCTACCGACAGTTTAATCATGAGCAGTTCTTC. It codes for CASSYRQFNHEQFF.

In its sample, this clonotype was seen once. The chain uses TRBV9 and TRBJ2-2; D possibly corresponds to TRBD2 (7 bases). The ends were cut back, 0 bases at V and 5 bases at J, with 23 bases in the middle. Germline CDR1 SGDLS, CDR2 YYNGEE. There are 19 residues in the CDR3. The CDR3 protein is CASSVVQWGGAVGTGELFF. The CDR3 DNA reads TGTGCCAGCAGCGTAGTCCAGTGGGGGGGCGCAGTTGGGACCGGGGAGCTGTTTTTT.

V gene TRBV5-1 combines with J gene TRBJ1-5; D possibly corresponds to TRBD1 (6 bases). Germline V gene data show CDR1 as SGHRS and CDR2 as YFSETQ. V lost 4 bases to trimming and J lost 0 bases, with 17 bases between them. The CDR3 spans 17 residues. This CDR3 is CASSLGGADSSNQPQHF. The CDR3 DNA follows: TGCGCCAGCAGCCTCGGGGGGGCTGACTCTAGCAATCAGCCCCAGCATTTT.

The DNA of the CDR3 is TGCGCCAGCAGCTCCCCAGGGGACAGGGGTTCCTATGAGCAGTTCTTC. Its translation: CASSSPGDRGSYEQFF. The gene calls are TRBV5-1 and TRBJ2-1; 10 bases match TRBD1. The trim removed 3 bases at V and 8 bases at J, leaving 11 bases unmatched. Germline lookup yields CDR1 SGHRS and CDR2 YFSETQ. The CDR3 is 16 amino acids.

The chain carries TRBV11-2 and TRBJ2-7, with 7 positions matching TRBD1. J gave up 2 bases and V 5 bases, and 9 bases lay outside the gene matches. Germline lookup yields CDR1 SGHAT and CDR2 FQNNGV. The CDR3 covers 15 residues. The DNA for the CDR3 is TGTGCCAGCAGCCCCCGACAGGGATTGGCCTACGAGCAGTACTTC. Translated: CASSPRQGLAYEQYF. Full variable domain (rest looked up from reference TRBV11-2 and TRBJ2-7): EAGVAQSPRYKIIEKRQSVAFWCNPISGHATLYWYQQILGQGPKLLIQFQNNGVVDDSQLPKDRFSAERLKGVDSTLKIQPAKLEDSAVYLCASSPRQGLAYEQYFGPGTRLTVT.

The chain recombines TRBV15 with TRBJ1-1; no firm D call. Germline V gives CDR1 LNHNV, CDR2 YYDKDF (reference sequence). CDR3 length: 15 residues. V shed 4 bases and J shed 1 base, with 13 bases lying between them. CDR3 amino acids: CATSTDIQENTEAFF. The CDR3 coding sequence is TGTGCCACCAGCACCGACATCCAGGAGAACACTGAAGCTTTCTTT.

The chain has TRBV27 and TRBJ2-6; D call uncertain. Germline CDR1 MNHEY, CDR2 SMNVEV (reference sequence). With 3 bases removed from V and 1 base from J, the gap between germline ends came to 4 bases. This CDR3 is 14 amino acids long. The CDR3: CASSLWSGANVLTF. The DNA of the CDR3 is TGTGCCAGCAGTTTGTGGTCTGGGGCCAACGTCCTGACTTTC.

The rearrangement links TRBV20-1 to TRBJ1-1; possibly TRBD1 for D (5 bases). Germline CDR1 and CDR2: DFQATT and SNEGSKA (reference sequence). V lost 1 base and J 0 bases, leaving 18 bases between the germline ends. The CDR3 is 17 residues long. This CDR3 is CSARVVGTNRMNTEAFF. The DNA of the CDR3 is TGCAGTGCTAGAGTTGTAGGGACGAACCGTATGAACACTGAAGCTTTCTTT.

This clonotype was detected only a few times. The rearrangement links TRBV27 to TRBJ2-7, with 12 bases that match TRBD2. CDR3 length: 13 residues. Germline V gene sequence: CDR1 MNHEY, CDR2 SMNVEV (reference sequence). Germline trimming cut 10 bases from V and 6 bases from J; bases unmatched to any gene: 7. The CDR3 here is CATRLAGDFEQYF. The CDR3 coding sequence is TGTGCCACCAGACTAGCGGGGGACTTCGAGCAGTACTTC.

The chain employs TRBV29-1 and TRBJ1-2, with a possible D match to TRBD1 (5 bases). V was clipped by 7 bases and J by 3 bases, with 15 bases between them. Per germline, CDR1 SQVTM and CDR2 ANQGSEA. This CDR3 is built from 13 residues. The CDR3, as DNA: TGCAGCGCCTTAAATGGGGCGGACTATGGCTACACCTTC. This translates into CSALNGADYGYTF. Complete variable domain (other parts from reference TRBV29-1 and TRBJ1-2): SAVISQKPSRDICQRGTSLTIQCQVDSQVTMMFWYRQQPGQSLTLIATANQGSEATYESGFVIDKFPISRPNLTFSTLTVSNMSPEDSSIYLCSALNGADYGYTFGSGTRLTVV.

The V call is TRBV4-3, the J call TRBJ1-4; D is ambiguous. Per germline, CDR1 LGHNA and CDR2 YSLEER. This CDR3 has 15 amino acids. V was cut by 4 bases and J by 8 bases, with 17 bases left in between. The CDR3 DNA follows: TGCGCCAGCAGCCCAAGAGGCGGGGTTGACGAAAAACTGTTTTTT. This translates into CASSPRGGVDEKLFF.

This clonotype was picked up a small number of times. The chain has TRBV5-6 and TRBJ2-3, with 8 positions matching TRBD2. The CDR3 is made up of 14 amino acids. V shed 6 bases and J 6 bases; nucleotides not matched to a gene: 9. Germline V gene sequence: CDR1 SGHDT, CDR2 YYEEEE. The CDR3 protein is CASIDKRGKDTQYF. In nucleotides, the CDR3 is TGTGCCAGCATAGATAAGCGGGGGAAGGATACGCAGTATTTT.

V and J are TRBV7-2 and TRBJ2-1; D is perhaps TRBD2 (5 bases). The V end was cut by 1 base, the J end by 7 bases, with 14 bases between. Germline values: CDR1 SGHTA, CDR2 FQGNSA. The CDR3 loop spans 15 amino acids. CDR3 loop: CASSLGALALNEQFF. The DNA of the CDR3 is TGTGCCAGCAGCTTAGGGGCGCTAGCTTTGAATGAGCAGTTCTTC.

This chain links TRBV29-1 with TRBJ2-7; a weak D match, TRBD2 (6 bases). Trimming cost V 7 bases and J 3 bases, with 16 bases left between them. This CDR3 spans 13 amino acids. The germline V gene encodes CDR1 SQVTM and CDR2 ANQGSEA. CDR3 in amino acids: CSARLSSDYEQYF. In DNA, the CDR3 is TGCAGCGCTCGTTTGTCTAGCGACTACGAGCAGTACTTC.

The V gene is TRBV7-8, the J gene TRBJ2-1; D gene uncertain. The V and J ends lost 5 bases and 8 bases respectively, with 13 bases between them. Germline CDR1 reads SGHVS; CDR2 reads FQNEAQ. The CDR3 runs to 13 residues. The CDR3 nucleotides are TGTGCCAGCAGCCGCCGACTGTCAGATGAGCAGTTCTTC. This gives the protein CASSRRLSDEQFF. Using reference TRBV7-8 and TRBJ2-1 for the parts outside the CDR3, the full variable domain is GAGVSQSPRYKVAKRGQDVALRCDPISGHVSLFWYQQALGQGPEFLTYFQNEAQLDKSGLPSDRFFAERPEGSVSTLKIQRTQQEDSAVYLCASSRRLSDEQFFGPGTRLTVL.

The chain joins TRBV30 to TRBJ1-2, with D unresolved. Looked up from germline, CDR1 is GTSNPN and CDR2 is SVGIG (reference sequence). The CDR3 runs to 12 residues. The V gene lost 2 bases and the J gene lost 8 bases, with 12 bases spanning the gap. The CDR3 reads CAWSLMSSGYTF. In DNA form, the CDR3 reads TGTGCCTGGAGTCTAATGTCTAGCGGCTACACCTTC.

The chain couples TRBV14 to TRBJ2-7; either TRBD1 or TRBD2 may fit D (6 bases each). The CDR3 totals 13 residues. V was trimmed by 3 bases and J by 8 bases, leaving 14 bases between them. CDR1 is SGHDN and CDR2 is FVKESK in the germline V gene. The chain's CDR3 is CASSQSGGGKQYF. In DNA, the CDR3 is TGTGCCAGCAGCCAGTCCGGAGGGGGTAAGCAGTACTTC. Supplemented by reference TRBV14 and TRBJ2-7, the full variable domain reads EAGVTQFPSHSVIEKGQTVTLRCDPISGHDNLYWYRRVMGKEIKFLLHFVKESKQDESGMPNNRFLAERTGGTYSTLKVQPAELEDSGVYFCASSQSGGGKQYFGPGTRLTVT.

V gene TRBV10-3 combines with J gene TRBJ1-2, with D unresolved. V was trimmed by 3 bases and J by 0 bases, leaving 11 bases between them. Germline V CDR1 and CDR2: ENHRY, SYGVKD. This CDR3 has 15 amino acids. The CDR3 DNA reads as TGTGCCATCAGTGATATAAGACGGGCTAACTATGGCTACACCTTC. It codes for CAISDIRRANYGYTF.

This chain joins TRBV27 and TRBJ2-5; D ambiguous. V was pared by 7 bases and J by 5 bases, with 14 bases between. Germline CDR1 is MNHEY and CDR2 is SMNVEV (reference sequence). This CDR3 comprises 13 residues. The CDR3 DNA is TGTGCCAGCACCCCTACTGGTGAGGAGACCCAGTACTTC. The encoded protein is CASTPTGEETQYF.

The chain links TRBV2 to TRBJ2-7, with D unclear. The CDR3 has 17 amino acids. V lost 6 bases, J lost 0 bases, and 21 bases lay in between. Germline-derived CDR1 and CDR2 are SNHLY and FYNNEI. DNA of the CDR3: TGTGCCAGCAGCGTCGCCATGATAAGGCGAGGCTCCTACGAGCAGTACTTC. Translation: CASSVAMIRRGSYEQYF. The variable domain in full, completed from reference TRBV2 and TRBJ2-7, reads EPEVTQTPSHQVTQMGQEVILRCVPISNHLYFYWYRQILGQKVEFLVSFYNNEISEKSEIFDDQFSVERPDGSNFTLKIRSTKLEDSAMYFCASSVAMIRRGSYEQYFGPGTRLTVT.